This entry lists 16 T cell receptor beta chains sequenced from one sample in a study of blood T cell repertoires in COVID-19. Assay: immunoSEQ multiplex PCR; the TCRdb copy retains only in-frame clones and omits some. The data contain about 280,000 clones, roughly 80% of them singletons. Sequenced sample: PBMCs or T cells enriched from blood (not recorded which). The receptor source for this set is a man aged 40-50 years who had been exposed to COVID-19.

The CDR3 is CASSPGPLSYEKLFF. In DNA, the CDR3 is TGTGCCAGCAGCCCAGGGCCCTTAAGCTATGAAAAACTGTTTTTT. The rearrangement joins TRBV11-3 to TRBJ1-4; tentatively, D is TRBD1 (5 bases). The V and J ends lost 5 bases and 6 bases respectively, with 16 bases between them. Looked up from germline, CDR1 is SGHNT and CDR2 is YENEEA. The CDR3 has 15 residues.

The chain couples TRBV18 to TRBJ1-6, with D uncertain. CDR1 is KGHSH and CDR2 is LQKENI in the germline V gene. The CDR3 loop spans 12 amino acids. Trimming took 8 bases from V and 3 from J, leaving 5 bases between them. CDR3 in amino acids: CASQNYNSPLHF. DNA of the CDR3: TGTGCCAGCCAAAACTATAATTCACCCCTCCACTTT. Together with reference TRBV18 and TRBJ1-6, the CDR3 gives the full variable domain: NAGVMQNPRHLVRRRGQEARLRCSPMKGHSHVYWYRQLPEEGLKFMVYLQKENIIDESGMPKERFSAEFPKEGPSILRIQQVVRGDSAAYFCASQNYNSPLHFGNGTRLTVT.

This chain connects TRBV16 to TRBJ2-1, with TRBD2 as a possible D gene (5 bases). This CDR3 has 17 amino acids. V gave up 2 bases and J gave up 2 bases, with 16 bases separating them. Looked up from germline, CDR1 is KGHSY and CDR2 is FQNENV. The CDR3 sequence is CASSQTFGEWAYNEQFF. CDR3 coding DNA: TGTGCCAGCAGCCAAACTTTCGGGGAGTGGGCCTACAATGAGCAGTTCTTC. The entire variable domain, with the rest obtained from reference TRBV16 and TRBJ2-1, is as follows: GEEVAQTPKHLVRGEGQKAKLYCAPIKGHSYVFWYQQVLKNEFKFLISFQNENVFDETGMPKERFSAKCLPNSPCSLEIQATKLEDSAVYFCASSQTFGEWAYNEQFFGPGTRLTVL.

The gene calls are TRBV7-9 and TRBJ2-6; possible D gene TRBD1, 5 bases. The CDR3 totals 16 residues. Trimming shortened V by 6 bases and J by 0 bases, and 12 bases separated the two germline ends. Germline V gene sequence: CDR1 SEHNR, CDR2 FQNEAQ (reference sequence). The CDR3 region has the DNA TGTGCCAGCAGTTCTATGGGGCTCTCTGGGGCCAACGTCCTGACTTTC. Translating it yields CASSSMGLSGANVLTF.

The chain employs TRBV25-1 and TRBJ1-1; 8 nucleotides match TRBD1. After removal of 3 bases from V and 11 bases from J, the junction contained 17 bases not matched to a gene. In germline, CDR1 is MGHDK, CDR2 SYGVNS. The CDR3 length is 16 residues. The chain's CDR3 is CASSDSAGTGTTGAFF. The CDR3 DNA reads TGTGCCAGCAGTGACTCTGCCGGGACAGGCACGACAGGGGCTTTCTTT. The whole variable domain, remainder taken from reference TRBV25-1 and TRBJ1-1, is EADIYQTPRYLVIGTGKKITLECSQTMGHDKMYWYQQDPGMELHLIHYSYGVNSTEKGDLSSESTVSRIRTEHFPLTLESARPSHTSQYLCASSDSAGTGTTGAFFGQGTRLTVV.

CDR3 region: CASSPPGLDNEQFF. DNA of the CDR3: TGTGCCAGCTCACCACCGGGACTAGACAATGAGCAGTTCTTC. This chain joins TRBV18 and TRBJ2-1; TRBD2 matches 8 bases. The trim removed 0 bases at V and 5 bases at J, leaving 0 bases unmatched. The CDR3 loop spans 14 amino acids. Germline CDR1 is KGHSH and CDR2 is LQKENI.

This chain uses TRBV20-1 with TRBJ2-7; a possible D gene is TRBD1 (5 bases). The CDR3 consists of 13 residues. CDR1 and CDR2 (germline): DFQATT, SNEGSKA (reference sequence). V lost 3 bases and J 3 bases, leaving 12 bases between the germline ends. This CDR3 reads CSASKDKRYEQYF. The CDR3, as DNA: TGCAGTGCTAGTAAGGACAAGCGCTACGAGCAGTACTTC.

The chain employs TRBV24-1 and TRBJ2-1, with 11 positions matching TRBD1. This CDR3 is built from 17 residues. Trimming removed 3 bases from V and 12 bases from J; junction bases left unmatched: 15. Germline V lookup: CDR1 KGHDR, CDR2 SFDVKD. The CDR3 reads CATSDTARDRGDWGQFF. The CDR3 coding sequence is TGTGCCACCAGTGATACGGCCCGGGACAGGGGGGATTGGGGGCAGTTCTTC.

The chain joins TRBV11-3 to TRBJ1-6; D unclear. The germline gives CDR1 SGHNT, CDR2 YENEEA. The V end lost 1 base, the J end lost 0 bases, and 7 bases lay between the germline ends. The CDR3 length is 16 residues. CDR3 nucleotides: TGTGCCAGCAGCTTAGCGGCTAGCTCCTATAATTCACCCCTCCACTTT. Encoded protein: CASSLAASSYNSPLHF.

The rearrangement joins TRBV29-1 to TRBJ2-3; 7 bases map to TRBD2. The CDR3 is 13 amino acids. Germline assignment: CDR1 SQVTM and CDR2 ANQGSEA. V was clipped by 4 bases and J by 0 bases; unmatched bases: 1. Here the CDR3 reads CSVVRESTDTQYF. CDR3 coding DNA: TGCAGCGTTGTGCGGGAGAGCACAGATACGCAGTATTTT.

The rearrangement links TRBV7-9 to TRBJ1-5; 7 nucleotides line up with TRBD1. Unmatched junction bases numbered 0, after V lost 3 bases and J lost 4 bases. CDR3 size: 13 residues. From germline, CDR1 is SEHNR and CDR2 FQNEAQ (reference sequence). CDR3 sequence reads: CASSLTGNQPQHF. CDR3 nucleotides: TGTGCCAGCAGCTTGACAGGGAATCAGCCCCAGCATTTT.

This clone was recorded a few times. The chain uses TRBV4-1 and TRBJ1-2, with 10 bases matching TRBD1. V shed 4 bases and J 6 bases; nucleotides not matched to a gene: 8. The CDR3 totals 15 residues. CDR1 MGHRA and CDR2 YSYEKL come from the germline V gene. CDR3 nucleotides: TGCGCCAGCAGCCCTCGGGACAGGGGAGGGGATGGCTACACCTTC. Its translation is CASSPRDRGGDGYTF.

This clone has a handful of counts. V usage is TRBV29-1 and J usage is TRBJ2-3, with 7 bases that match TRBD1. The CDR3 is 14 residues long. V lost 6 bases and J lost 3; bases outside the gene matches: 9. The germline gives CDR1 SQVTM, CDR2 ANQGSEA. This chain's CDR3 is CSVTRTGRTDTQYF. Here the CDR3 DNA reads TGCAGCGTCACCCGGACAGGACGAACAGATACGCAGTATTTT.

A single count supports this clone. The rearrangement uses TRBV30 and TRBJ1-5; weak D call: TRBD1 (5 bases). There are 14 residues in the CDR3. Looked up from germline, CDR1 is GTSNPN and CDR2 is SVGIG (reference sequence). V was trimmed by 2 bases and J by 4 bases, leaving 12 bases between them. DNA of the CDR3: TGTGCCTGGAGTTTCGAAAGGGGTAATCAGCCCCAGCATTTT. Amino acid sequence: CAWSFERGNQPQHF.

The rearrangement joins TRBV5-1 to TRBJ2-7; possible D gene TRBD2, 5 bases. Germline values: CDR1 SGHRS, CDR2 YFSETQ. V was pared by 6 bases and J by 5 bases, with 15 bases between. The CDR3 is 13 residues long. The CDR3, as DNA: TGCGCCAGCACCGCCCCCGCAGCGGACGAGCAGTACTTC. It encodes CASTAPAADEQYF.

V is TRBV7-3 and J is TRBJ2-2; 9 nucleotides line up with TRBD1. In germline, CDR1 is SGHTA, CDR2 FQGTGA. This CDR3 region has 19 residues. The V gene end was trimmed by 1 base and the J gene end by 3 bases; junction bases not matched to a gene: 12. The CDR3 loop reads CASSLKPGGGTGYTGELFF. The CDR3, as DNA: TGTGCCAGCAGCTTAAAACCCGGGGGCGGGACAGGGTACACCGGGGAGCTGTTTTTT.